The 10 T cell receptor beta chains presented below share a single source sample, sequenced in a study of lung T cells in sarcoidosis with Löfgren's syndrome. Each CDR3 protein is one row after TCRdb ran MiXCR on the reads. The sample shows 15,000 to 20,000 distinct CDR3 sequences, about a fifth of them seen only once. The sequencing sample was made of CD4+ T cells from PBMCs. The receptors originated from a human donor with sarcoidosis (Löfgren's syndrome or another form), or a control subject (not recorded which).

By share, this clonotype counts as medium-sized. An end of the junction does not agree with germline; a read error may underlie this. This chain joins TRBV27 and TRBJ2-1; 7 bases fit TRBD1. The germline CDR1 and CDR2 sequences are MNHEY and SMNVEV (reference sequence). The CDR3 contains 14 residues. This CDR3 reads CATSFGTAYNEQFF. CDR3 DNA: TGTGCCACCAGTTTCGGGACAGCCTACAATGAGCAGTTCTTC.

This clonotype has ten or more counts. The V call is TRBV12-3 or TRBV12-4, the J call TRBJ1-2, with TRBD1 matching 9 bases. Losses at the gene ends were 0 bases for V and 2 bases for J; bases not matched to a gene: 1. There are 15 residues in the CDR3. In DNA, the CDR3 is TGTGCCAGCAGTTTAGCCGGGACAGGGAACTATGGCTACACCTTC. It specifies CASSLAGTGNYGYTF.

Many counts were recorded for this clonotype. This sequence joins TRBV10-3 and TRBJ2-1; 7 bases match TRBD2. The trim removed 7 bases at V and 7 bases at J, leaving 10 bases unmatched. CDR1 is ENHRY, CDR2 SYGVKD, per germline. The CDR3 has 14 residues. In nucleotides, the CDR3 is TGTGCCATCACCGCGGGAGTAGGAGCTAATGAGCAGTTCTTC. It translates to CAITAGVGANEQFF.

As to this clonotype: A much larger clone differs from this one at a single base, so this may be a read error. This chain links TRBV7-2 with TRBJ2-5; D remains ambiguous. The ends were cut back, 6 bases at V and 1 base at J, with 9 bases in the middle. Germline CDR1 SGHTA, CDR2 FQGNSA. The CDR3 contains 13 residues. Here the CDR3 DNA reads TGTGCCAGCAGGATAGCCCCCCAAGAGACCCAGTACTTC. This translates into CASRIAPQETQYF.

This clonotype came up many times. The chain employs TRBV19 and TRBJ1-6; 7 bases agree with TRBD1. CDR3 length: 15 amino acids. The trim removed 4 bases at V and 6 bases at J, leaving 6 bases unmatched. Germline assignment: CDR1 LNHDA and CDR2 SQIVND (reference sequence). CDR3 protein: CASSTRQGGNSPLHF. CDR3 coding DNA: TGTGCCAGTAGTACCCGACAGGGTGGTAATTCACCCCTCCACTTT.

Points on this clonotype: This may be a read error: a much more frequent sequence differs by one nucleotide. This chain connects TRBV7-9 to TRBJ1-2; possible D gene TRBD1, 5 bases. Deletions cut 11 bases from V and 2 bases from J, with 12 bases between. Germline CDR1 reads SEHNR; CDR2 reads FQNEAQ (reference sequence). CDR3 length equals 12 residues. CDR3 sequence reads: CAAGRGNYGYTF. CDR3 nucleotide sequence: TGTGCCGCCGGGCGGGGCAACTATGGCTACACCTTC.

The rearrangement links TRBV5-6 to TRBJ1-5, with a possible D match to TRBD1 (6 bases). The germline CDR1 and CDR2 sequences are SGHDT and YYEEEE. The V and J ends lost 2 bases and 5 bases respectively, with 11 bases between them. The CDR3 has 14 residues. The CDR3 bases are TGTGCCAGCAGCTTATGGCAGGGGCATCAGCCCCAGCATTTT. This translates into CASSLWQGHQPQHF.

This clonotype counts as medium-sized. V and J are TRBV27 and TRBJ2-3, with 7 bases aligning to TRBD2. The germline CDR1 and CDR2 sequences are MNHEY and SMNVEV (reference sequence). V lost 3 bases and J lost 2; bases outside the gene matches: 8. This CDR3 has 16 amino acids. Here the CDR3 DNA reads TGTGCCAGCAGTTTCCTAAGCGGGACTAACACAGATACGCAGTATTTT. Translation: CASSFLSGTNTDTQYF.

Ten or more counts support this clonotype. CDR3 sequence (DNA): TGTGCCAGCAGCTTAGGACTCCTATACAATGAGCAGTTCTTC. The encoded protein is CASSLGLLYNEQFF. V and J are TRBV11-2 and TRBJ2-1, with D unclear. CDR1 is SGHAT and CDR2 is FQNNGV in the germline V gene. This CDR3 region has 14 residues. The germline V and J ends were trimmed by 1 base and 4 bases, with 8 bases remaining between them.

The chain combines TRBV5-4 with TRBJ2-7; TRBD1 aligns across 7 bases. J lost 5 bases, V lost 4 bases, and 6 bases had no gene match. The CDR3 consists of 13 residues. Germline-derived CDR1 and CDR2 are SGHNT and YYREEE (reference sequence). The CDR3 sequence: CASSLQGTNEQYF. CDR3 DNA: TGTGCCAGCAGCCTACAGGGGACCAACGAGCAGTACTTC.